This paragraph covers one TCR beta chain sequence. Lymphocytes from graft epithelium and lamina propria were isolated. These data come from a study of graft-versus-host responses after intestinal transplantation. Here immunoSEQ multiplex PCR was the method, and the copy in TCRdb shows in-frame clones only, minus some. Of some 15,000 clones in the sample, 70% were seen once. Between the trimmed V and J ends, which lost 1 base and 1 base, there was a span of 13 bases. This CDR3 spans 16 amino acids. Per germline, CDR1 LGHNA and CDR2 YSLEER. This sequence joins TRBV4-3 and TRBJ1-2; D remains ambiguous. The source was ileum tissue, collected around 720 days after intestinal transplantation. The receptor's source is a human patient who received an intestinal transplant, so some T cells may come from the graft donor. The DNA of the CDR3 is TGCGCCAGCAGCCAAGCAGGTGGCAGAGTTAACTATGGCTACACCTTC. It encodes CASSQAGGRVNYGYTF.